This passage covers 3 T cell receptor beta chains from one sample sequenced in a study of blood T cell repertoires in COVID-19. Data came from immunoSEQ multiplex PCR; TCRdb stores just in-frame clones and leaves some out. The repertoire consists of around 240,000 clones, with 82% occurring once and the leading ten covering around 1.9%. Material: peripheral blood. Source of these receptors: a woman aged 80 or over with acute or convalescent COVID-19.

V gene TRBV7-9 combines with J gene TRBJ1-1, with 7 bases matching TRBD1. Trimming removed 5 bases from V and 1 base from J; junction bases left unmatched: 4. The germline gives CDR1 SEHNR, CDR2 FQNEAQ (reference sequence). The CDR3 extends over 14 amino acids. The CDR3, as DNA: TGTGCCAGCAGCCGGCGGGACAGGAACACTGAAGCTTTCTTT. Translating gives CASSRRDRNTEAFF.

The J gene is TRBJ1-1, the V gene TRBV21-1; TRBD1 is taken as the D call from the table, unchecked against the DNA. TRBV21-1 is a known pseudogene. There are 14 residues in the CDR3. CDR3 sequence: CAVKGAVVNTEAFF. The CDR3 nucleotides read TGTGCCGTTAAGGGGGCGGTTGTGAACACTGAAGCTTTCTTT.

The rearrangement uses TRBV15 and TRBJ1-5; 7 bases match TRBD1. Germline CDR1 LNHNV, CDR2 YYDKDF (reference sequence). CDR3 length equals 20 residues. The trim removed 4 bases at V and 1 base at J, leaving 19 bases unmatched. Written as DNA, the CDR3 is TGTGCCACCAGCATTGGTCCACAACCGGGACAGAGAGTGAGCAATCAGCCCCAGCATTTT. The encoded protein is CATSIGPQPGQRVSNQPQHF. Looking up the rest from reference TRBV15 and TRBJ1-5 gives the full variable domain: DAMVIQNPRYQVTQFGKPVTLSCSQTLNHNVMYWYQQKSSQAPKLLFHYYDKDFNNEADTPDNFQSRRPNTSFCFLDIRSPGLGDTAMYLCATSIGPQPGQRVSNQPQHFGDGTRLSIL.